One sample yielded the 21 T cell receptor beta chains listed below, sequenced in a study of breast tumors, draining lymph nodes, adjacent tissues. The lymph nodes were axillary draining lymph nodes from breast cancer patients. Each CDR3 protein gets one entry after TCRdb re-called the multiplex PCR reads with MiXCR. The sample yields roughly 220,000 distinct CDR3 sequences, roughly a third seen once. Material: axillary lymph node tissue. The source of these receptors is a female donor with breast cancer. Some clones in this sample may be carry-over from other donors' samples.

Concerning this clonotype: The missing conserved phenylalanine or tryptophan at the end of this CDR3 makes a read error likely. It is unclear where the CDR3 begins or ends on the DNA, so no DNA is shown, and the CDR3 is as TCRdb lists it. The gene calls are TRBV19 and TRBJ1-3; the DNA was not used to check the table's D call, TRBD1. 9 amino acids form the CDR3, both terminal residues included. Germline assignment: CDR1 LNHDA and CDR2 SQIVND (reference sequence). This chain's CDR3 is CASRDRGYT.

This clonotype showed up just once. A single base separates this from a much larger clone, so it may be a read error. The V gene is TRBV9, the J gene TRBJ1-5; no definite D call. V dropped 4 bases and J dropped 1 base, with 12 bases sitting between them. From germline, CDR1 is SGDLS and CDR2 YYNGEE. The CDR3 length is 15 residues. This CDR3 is CASSPRGSSNQPQHF. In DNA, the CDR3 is TGTGCCAGCAGCCCTCGAGGGAGCAGCAATCAGCCCCAGCATTTT. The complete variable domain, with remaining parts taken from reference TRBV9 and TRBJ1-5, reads DSGVTQTPKHLITATGQRVTLRCSPRSGDLSVYWYQQSLDQGLQFLIQYYNGEERAKGNILERFSAQQFPDLHSELNLSSLELGDSALYFCASSPRGSSNQPQHFGDGTRLSIL.

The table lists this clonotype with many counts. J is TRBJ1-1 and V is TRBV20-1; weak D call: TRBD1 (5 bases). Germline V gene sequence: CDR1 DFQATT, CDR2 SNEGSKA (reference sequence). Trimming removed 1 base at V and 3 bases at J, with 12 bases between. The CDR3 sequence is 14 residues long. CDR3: CSARVSLGDTEAFF. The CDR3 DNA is TGCAGTGCTAGAGTCTCGTTAGGGGACACTGAAGCTTTCTTT.

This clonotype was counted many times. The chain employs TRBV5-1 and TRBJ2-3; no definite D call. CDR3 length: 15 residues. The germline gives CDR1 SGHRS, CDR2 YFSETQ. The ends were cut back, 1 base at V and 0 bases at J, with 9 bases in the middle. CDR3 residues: CASSLRAESTDTQYF. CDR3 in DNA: TGCGCCAGCAGCTTGAGGGCGGAGAGCACAGATACGCAGTATTTT.

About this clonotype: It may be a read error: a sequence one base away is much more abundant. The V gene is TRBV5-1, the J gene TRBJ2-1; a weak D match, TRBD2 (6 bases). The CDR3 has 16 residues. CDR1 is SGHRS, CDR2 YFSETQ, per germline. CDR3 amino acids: CAGSLGDSPAYNEQFF. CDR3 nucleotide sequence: TGCGCCGGCAGCTTGGGGGACTCCCCTGCCTACAATGAGCAGTTCTTC.

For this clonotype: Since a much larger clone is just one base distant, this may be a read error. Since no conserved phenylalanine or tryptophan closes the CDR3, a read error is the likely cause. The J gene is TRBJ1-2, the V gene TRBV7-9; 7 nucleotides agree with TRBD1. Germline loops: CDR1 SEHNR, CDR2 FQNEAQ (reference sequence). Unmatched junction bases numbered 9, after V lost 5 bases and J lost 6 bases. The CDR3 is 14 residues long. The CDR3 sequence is CASSPLGQSDGYTL. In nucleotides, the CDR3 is TGTGCCAGCAGCCCGTTGGGACAGAGCGATGGCTACACCCTC.

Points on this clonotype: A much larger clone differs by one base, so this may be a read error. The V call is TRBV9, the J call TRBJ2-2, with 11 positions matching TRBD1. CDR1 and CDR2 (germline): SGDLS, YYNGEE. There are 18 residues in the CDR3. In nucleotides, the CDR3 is TGTGCCAGCAGCGTAGGGTGGCACGGGACAGGGGGAACCGGGGAGCTGTCTTTT. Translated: CASSVGWHGTGGTGELSF.

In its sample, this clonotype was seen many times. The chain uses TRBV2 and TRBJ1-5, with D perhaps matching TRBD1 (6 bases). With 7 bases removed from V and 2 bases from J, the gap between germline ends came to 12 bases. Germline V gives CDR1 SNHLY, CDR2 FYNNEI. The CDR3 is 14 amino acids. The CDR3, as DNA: TGTGCCAGCACAGGGGCCTTTGGCAATCAGCCCCAGCATTTT. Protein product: CASTGAFGNQPQHF.

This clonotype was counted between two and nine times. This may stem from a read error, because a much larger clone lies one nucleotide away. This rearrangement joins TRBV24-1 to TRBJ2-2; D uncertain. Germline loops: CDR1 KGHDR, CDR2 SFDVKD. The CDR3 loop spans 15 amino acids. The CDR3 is CAASDSGLRTGELFF. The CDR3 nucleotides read TGTGCCGCCAGTGATTCTGGGTTAAGGACCGGGGAGCTGTTTTTT.

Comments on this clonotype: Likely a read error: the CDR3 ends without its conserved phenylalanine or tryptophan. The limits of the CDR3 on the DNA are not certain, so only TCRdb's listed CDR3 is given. The CDR3 protein is CASSESSGGV. V gene TRBV2 combines with J gene TRBJ2-3; the table's D gene call, TRBD2, was not cross checked with the DNA. Termini included, the CDR3 measures 10 amino acids. The germline CDR1 and CDR2 sequences are SNHLY and FYNNEI.

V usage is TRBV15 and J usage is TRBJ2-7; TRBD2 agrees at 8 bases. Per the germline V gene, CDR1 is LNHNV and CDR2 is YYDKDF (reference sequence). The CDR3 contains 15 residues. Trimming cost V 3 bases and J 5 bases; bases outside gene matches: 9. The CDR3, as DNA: TGTGCCACCAGCAGGGGAAGACTAGCGTCCCACGAGCAGTACTTC. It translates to CATSRGRLASHEQYF.

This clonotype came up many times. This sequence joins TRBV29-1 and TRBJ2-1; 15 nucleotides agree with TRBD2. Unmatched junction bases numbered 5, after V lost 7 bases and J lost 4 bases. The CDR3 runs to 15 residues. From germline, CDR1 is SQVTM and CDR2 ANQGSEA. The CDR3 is CSAPGLAGGYNEQFF. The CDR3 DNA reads TGCAGCGCCCCTGGACTAGCGGGGGGGTACAATGAGCAGTTCTTC.

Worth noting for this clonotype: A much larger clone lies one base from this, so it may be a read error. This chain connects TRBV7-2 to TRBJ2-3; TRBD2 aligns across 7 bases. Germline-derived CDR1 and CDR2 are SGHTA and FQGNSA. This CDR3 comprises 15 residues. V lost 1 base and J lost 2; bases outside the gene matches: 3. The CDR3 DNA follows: TGTGCCAGCAGCTTAGGAGCGGGGATCACAGATACGCAGTATTTT. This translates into CASSLGAGITDTQYF.

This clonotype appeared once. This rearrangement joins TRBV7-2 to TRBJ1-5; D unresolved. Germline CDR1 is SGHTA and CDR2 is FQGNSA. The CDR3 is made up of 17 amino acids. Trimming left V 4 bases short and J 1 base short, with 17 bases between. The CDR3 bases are TGTGCCAGCAGCTGGGGTCCAGTAGAAGGAAGCAATCAGCCCCAGCATTTT. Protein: CASSWGPVEGSNQPQHF.

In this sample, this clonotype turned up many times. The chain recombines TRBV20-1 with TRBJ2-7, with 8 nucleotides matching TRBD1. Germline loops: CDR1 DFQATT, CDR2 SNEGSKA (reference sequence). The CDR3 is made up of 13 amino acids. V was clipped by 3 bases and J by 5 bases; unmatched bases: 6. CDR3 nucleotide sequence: TGCAGTGCTAGGAACAGGGGGATCAACGAGCAGTACTTC. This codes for CSARNRGINEQYF.

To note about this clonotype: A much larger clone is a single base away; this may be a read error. In DNA, the CDR3 is TGCAGTGCTAGAGGGGACAGGGACTACACTGAGCAGTTCTTC. Protein: CSARGDRDYTEQFF. This sequence joins TRBV20-1 and TRBJ2-1; TRBD1 matches 9 bases. The CDR3 is made up of 14 amino acids. CDR1 and CDR2 (germline): DFQATT, SNEGSKA (reference sequence).

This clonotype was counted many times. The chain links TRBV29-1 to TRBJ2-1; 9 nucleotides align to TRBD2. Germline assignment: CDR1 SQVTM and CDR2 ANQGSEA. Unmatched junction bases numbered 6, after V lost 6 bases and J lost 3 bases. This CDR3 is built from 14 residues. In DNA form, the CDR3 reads TGCAGCGTATTAGCGGGAGAGGACTACAATGAGCAGTTCTTC. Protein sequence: CSVLAGEDYNEQFF.

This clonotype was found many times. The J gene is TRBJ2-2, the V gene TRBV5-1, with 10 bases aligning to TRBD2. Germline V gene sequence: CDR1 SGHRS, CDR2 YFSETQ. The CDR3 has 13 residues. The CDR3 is CATSGVNTGELFF. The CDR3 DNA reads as TGCGCAACTAGCGGGGTGAACACCGGGGAGCTGTTTTTT.

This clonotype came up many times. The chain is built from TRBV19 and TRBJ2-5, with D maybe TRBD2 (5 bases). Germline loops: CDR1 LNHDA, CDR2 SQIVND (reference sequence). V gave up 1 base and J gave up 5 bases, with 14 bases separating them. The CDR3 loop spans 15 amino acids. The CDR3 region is CASSIVVAQQETQYF. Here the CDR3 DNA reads TGTGCCAGTAGTATAGTGGTAGCGCAGCAGGAGACCCAGTACTTC.

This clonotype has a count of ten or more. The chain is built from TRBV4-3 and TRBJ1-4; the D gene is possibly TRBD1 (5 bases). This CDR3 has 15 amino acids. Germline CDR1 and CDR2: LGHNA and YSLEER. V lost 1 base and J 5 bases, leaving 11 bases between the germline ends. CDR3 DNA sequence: TGCGCCAGCAGCCAAGGCAGGGTACCAAATGAAAAACTGTTTTTT. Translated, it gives CASSQGRVPNEKLFF.

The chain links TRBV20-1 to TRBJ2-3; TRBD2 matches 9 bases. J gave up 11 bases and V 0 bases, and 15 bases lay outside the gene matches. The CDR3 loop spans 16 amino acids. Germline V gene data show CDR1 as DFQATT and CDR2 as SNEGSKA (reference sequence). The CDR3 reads CSAREDGGRAYNEQYF. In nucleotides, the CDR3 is TGCAGTGCTAGAGAAGATGGCGGGAGGGCCTATAATGAGCAGTATTTT.